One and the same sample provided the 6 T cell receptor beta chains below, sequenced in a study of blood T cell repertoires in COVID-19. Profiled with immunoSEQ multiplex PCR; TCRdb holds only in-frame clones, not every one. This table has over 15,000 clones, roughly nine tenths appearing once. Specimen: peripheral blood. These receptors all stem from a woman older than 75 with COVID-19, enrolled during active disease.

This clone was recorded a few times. The CDR3 region has the DNA TGTGCCAGTAGTATCATTAGCGGGGGGGCAGATACGCAGTATTTT. This translates into CASSIISGGADTQYF. The chain combines TRBV19 with TRBJ2-3; 11 bases match TRBD2. This CDR3 comprises 15 residues. The V gene's germline CDR1 is LNHDA and CDR2 SQIVND (reference sequence). V lost 3 bases to trimming and J lost 4 bases; unmatched junction nucleotides: 3.

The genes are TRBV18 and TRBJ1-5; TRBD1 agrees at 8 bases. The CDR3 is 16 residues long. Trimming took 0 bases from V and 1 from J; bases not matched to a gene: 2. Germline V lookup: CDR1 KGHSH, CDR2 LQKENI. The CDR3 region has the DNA TGTGCCAGCTCACCACCGGGGACAGGAAGCAATCAGCCCCAGCATTTT. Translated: CASSPPGTGSNQPQHF.

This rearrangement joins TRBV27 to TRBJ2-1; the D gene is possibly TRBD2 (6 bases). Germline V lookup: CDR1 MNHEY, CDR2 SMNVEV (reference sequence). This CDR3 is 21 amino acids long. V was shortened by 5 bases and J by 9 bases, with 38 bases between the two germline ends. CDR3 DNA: TGTGCCAGCAGTCGGGTAAGACCCACCGGGGGAGGCGCCGGTGGGCGAGGTGAGCAGTTCTTC. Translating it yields CASSRVRPTGGGAGGRGEQFF.

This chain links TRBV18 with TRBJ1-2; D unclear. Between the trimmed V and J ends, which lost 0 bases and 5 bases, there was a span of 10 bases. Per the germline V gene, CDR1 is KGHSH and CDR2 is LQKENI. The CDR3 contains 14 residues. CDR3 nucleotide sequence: TGTGCCAGCTCACCACCGTTGTCCCCATATGGCTACACCTTC. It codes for CASSPPLSPYGYTF.

The CDR3 loop reads CASSIDRGGRDNEQFF. In nucleotides, the CDR3 is TGTGCCAGTAGTATAGATCGAGGGGGCAGGGACAATGAGCAGTTCTTC. This chain joins TRBV19 and TRBJ2-1; 7 nucleotides align to TRBD1. CDR1 and CDR2 (germline): LNHDA, SQIVND (reference sequence). V was clipped by 0 bases and J by 5 bases; unmatched bases: 7. The CDR3 runs 16 residues.

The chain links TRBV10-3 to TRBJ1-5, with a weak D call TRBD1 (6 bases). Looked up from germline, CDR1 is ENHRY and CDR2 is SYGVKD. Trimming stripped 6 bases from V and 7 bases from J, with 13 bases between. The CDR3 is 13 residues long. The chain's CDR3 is CAISKDSLQPQHF. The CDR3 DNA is TGTGCCATCAGCAAGGACAGTTTACAGCCCCAGCATTTT.